This T cell receptor beta chain derives from a study of T cell responses to AZD1222 COVID-19 vaccine. Study results and limitations: Across spike, vaccine-associated CD4 TCRs were found, dominant at 160-218 and 743-854. Compared with day 0, the breadth and depth of the Spike-specific TCR repertoire rose significantly after two doses of AZD1222. Recipients of AZD1222 seropositive at baseline numbered only 5 to 7.

Turning to this clone: The antigen remains undetermined.

Measured with immunoSEQ multiplex PCR; TCRdb has only the in-frame clones, and not every one. The sample holds roughly 200,000 clones; just over 90% are singletons and the top ten take less than 2%. V was clipped by 5 bases and J by 4 bases, with 21 bases between them. In germline, CDR1 is MNHEY, CDR2 SMNVEV (reference sequence). CDR3 length equals 17 residues. This chain connects TRBV27 to TRBJ2-1; no clear D gene. The sequence derives from an adult who received the AZD1222 COVID-19 vaccine. The sequencing here drew on peripheral blood, taken 28 days after the second AZD1222 dose. The CDR3 bases are TGTGCCAGCAGTCCCAACCAGTTGAGGCGTCCTTACAATGAGCAGTTCTTC. As protein: CASSPNQLRRPYNEQFF.